This T cell receptor beta chain was sequenced in a study of identical twins. Study findings and constraints: Compared with unrelated sharing, twin-shared out-of-frame alpha sequences had more low-probability sequences. Insertion counts were lower in abundant cord blood beta clonotypes, a trend that memory repertoires did not show.

TCRdb redid the calling of the 5' RACE reads with MiXCR, one entry per CDR3 protein. In the table there are roughly 490,000 distinct CDR3 sequences, over 11% of which are singletons. This clonotype was detected ten times or more. Its specificity is unknown. Trimming removed 1 base from V and 5 bases from J, with 18 bases in between. Germline values: CDR1 LGHDT, CDR2 YNNKEL (reference sequence). The CDR3 covers 17 residues. These same data were also listed under a study on yellow fever vaccine responses in identical twins. As that study records: Each twin's T cell response to the vaccine was reported to look partly convergent and partly personalized.

The sequenced material came from CD4+ T cells sorted from blood. The source is a woman under 30 in good health. The chain recombines TRBV3-1 with TRBJ2-1, with D perhaps matching TRBD1 (6 bases). CDR3 sequence reads: CASSQARDKGLHNEQFF. In DNA, the CDR3 is TGTGCCAGCAGCCAAGCACGGGACAAAGGGCTTCACAATGAGCAGTTCTTC.